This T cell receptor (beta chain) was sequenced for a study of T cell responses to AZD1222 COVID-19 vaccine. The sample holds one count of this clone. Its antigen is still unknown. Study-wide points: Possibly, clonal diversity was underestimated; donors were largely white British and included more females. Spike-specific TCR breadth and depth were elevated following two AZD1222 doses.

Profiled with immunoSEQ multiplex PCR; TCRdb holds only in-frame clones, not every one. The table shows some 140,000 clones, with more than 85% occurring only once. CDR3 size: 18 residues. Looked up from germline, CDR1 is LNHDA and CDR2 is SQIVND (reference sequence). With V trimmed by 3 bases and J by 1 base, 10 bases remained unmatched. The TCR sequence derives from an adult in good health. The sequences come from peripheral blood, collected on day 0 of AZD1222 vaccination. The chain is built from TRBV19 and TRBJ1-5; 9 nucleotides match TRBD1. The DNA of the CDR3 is TGTGCCAGTAGTATCCCGACAGGGGGTACGAGAAGCAATCAGCCCCAGCATTTT. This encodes CASSIPTGGTRSNQPQHF.